Below, 17 T cell receptor beta chains from the same sample are listed, as sequenced in a study of cytomegalovirus exposure and HLA in healthy donors (dated by TCRdb to about 2017). The method was the immunoSEQ multiplex PCR assay. The multiplex PCR relied on a mix of 60 forward primers for TCR Vbeta segments and 13 reverse primers for TCR Jbeta segments. Sourced from immuneACCESS, this table was stored by TCRdb with only in-frame sequences that have V and J called. A share of the clones is absent; for the studies checked, an unresolved V gene accounts for under half, and the remainder has no known explanation. The sample data list about 99,000 clones, and about 71% of these were observed just once. The leading ten clones occupy roughly 3.3% of the sample. The source material was PBMCs. These TCRs come from a woman aged 50 to 65 in good health and CMV-seronegative.

This clone was seen only a few times. The gene calls are TRBV30 and TRBJ2-1, with 8 positions matching TRBD2. Losses at the gene ends were 0 bases for V and 0 bases for J; bases not matched to a gene: 4. Looked up from germline, CDR1 is GTSNPN and CDR2 is SVGIG (reference sequence). The CDR3 extends over 16 amino acids. CDR3 sequence reads: CAWSVAGGASYNEQFF. The DNA for the CDR3 is TGTGCCTGGAGTGTAGCCGGGGGGGCCTCCTACAATGAGCAGTTCTTC.

The chain combines TRBV5-1 with TRBJ1-2, with D possibly matching TRBD1 (5 bases). Trimming stripped 0 bases from V and 6 bases from J, with 9 bases between. Germline values: CDR1 SGHRS, CDR2 YFSETQ. CDR3 length: 13 amino acids. CDR3 DNA sequence: TGCGCCAGCAGCTTGGCAGGGTCCAATGGCTACACCTTC. Residues: CASSLAGSNGYTF.

There are a few counts of this clone. V usage is TRBV4-2 and J usage is TRBJ1-1; TRBD1 agrees at 7 bases. This CDR3 is 15 amino acids long. With 4 bases clipped from V and 1 base from J, the junction kept 6 bases outside the gene matches. Germline CDR1 LGHNA, CDR2 YNFKEQ. The CDR3 region is CASSPLGQSNTEAFF. In DNA form, the CDR3 reads TGTGCCAGCAGCCCCTTGGGACAGTCGAACACTGAAGCTTTCTTT.

This clone has just a few counts. CDR3 sequence reads: CASRATGYSNQPQHF. The CDR3 bases are TGCGCCAGCAGAGCGACAGGTTATAGCAATCAGCCCCAGCATTTT. This rearrangement joins TRBV10-2 to TRBJ1-5; weak D call: TRBD1 (6 bases). The V gene lost 6 bases and the J gene lost 0 bases, with 12 bases spanning the gap. The CDR3 has 15 amino acids. The germline V gene encodes CDR1 WSHSY and CDR2 SAAADI.

The CDR3 reads CASSRSGNMYEQYF. For the CDR3, the DNA is TGTGCCAGCAGTCGTAGCGGGAATATGTACGAGCAGTACTTC. The chain couples TRBV6-5 to TRBJ2-7, with 8 positions matching TRBD2. Germline trimming cut 5 bases from V and 4 bases from J; bases unmatched to any gene: 7. This CDR3 is built from 14 residues. CDR1 and CDR2 (germline): MNHEY, SVGAGI.

The table lists this clone with a few counts. V gene TRBV10-2 combines with J gene TRBJ2-2, with TRBD2 identical over 14 bases. Germline V gene lookup returns CDR1 WSHSY and CDR2 SAAADI. With V trimmed by 2 bases and J by 5 bases, 4 bases remained unmatched. The CDR3 is made up of 17 amino acids. CDR3 residues: CASSEGLAGGNTGELFF. As DNA, the CDR3 is TGCGCCAGCAGTGAGGGACTAGCGGGGGGAAATACCGGGGAGCTGTTTTTT.

This clone was detected a few times. This chain joins TRBV27 and TRBJ1-3; the D is unclear. The CDR3 totals 15 residues. Trimming cost V 6 bases and J 1 base, with 13 bases left between them. Per the germline V gene, CDR1 is MNHEY and CDR2 is SMNVEV (reference sequence). The CDR3 protein is CASRENLRSGNTIYF. The CDR3 bases are TGTGCCAGCAGAGAAAACCTGAGGTCTGGAAACACCATATATTTT.

As concerns this clone: A junction boundary mismatches the germline segment, possibly from a read error. The J gene is TRBJ1-1, the V gene TRBV10-1; 8 positions agree with TRBD1. The CDR3 contains 17 residues. CDR1 WNHNN and CDR2 SYGVQD come from the germline V gene (reference sequence). The DNA of the CDR3 is TGCGCCAGCAGGACCGGAATTAACAGGGGGTTGAACACTGAAGATTTCTTT. It encodes CASRTGINRGLNTEDFF.

V gene TRBV2 combines with J gene TRBJ2-7; D is undetermined. The CDR3 runs 13 residues. V was cut by 7 bases and J by 0 bases, with 10 bases left in between. Germline CDR1 is SNHLY and CDR2 is FYNNEI. For the CDR3, the DNA is TGTGCCAGCACACAGACACCCTCCTACGAGCAGTACTTC. Translated: CASTQTPSYEQYF.

The J gene is TRBJ2-1, the V gene TRBV11-2; 8 nucleotides agree with TRBD1. Germline loops: CDR1 SGHAT, CDR2 FQNNGV. CDR3 size: 15 residues. Trimming removed 2 bases from V and 2 bases from J; junction bases left unmatched: 2. The CDR3 protein is CASSLNRGTYNEQFF. The CDR3 nucleotides are TGTGCCAGCAGCTTAAACAGGGGGACCTACAATGAGCAGTTCTTC.

J is TRBJ2-1 and V is TRBV2; possibly TRBD2 for D (5 bases). V was trimmed by 2 bases and J by 8 bases, leaving 16 bases between them. CDR1 is SNHLY and CDR2 is FYNNEI in the germline V gene. The CDR3 sequence is 15 residues long. CDR3 amino acids: CASSENSGVLDEQFF. The CDR3 coding sequence is TGTGCCAGCAGTGAAAACTCCGGGGTCTTGGATGAGCAGTTCTTC.

In its sample, this clone was seen a few times. The genes are TRBV4-1 and TRBJ1-5, with TRBD1 as a possible D gene (5 bases). This CDR3 comprises 13 residues. Germline loops: CDR1 MGHRA, CDR2 YSYEKL. Trimming took off 6 bases at V and 6 bases at J, with 12 bases between the two ends. The DNA of the CDR3 is TGCGCCAGCAGTCCAGGGATCCGTCAGCCCCAGCATTTT. This translates into CASSPGIRQPQHF.

This clone was recorded a few times. The rearrangement links TRBV11-2 to TRBJ2-7; D may be TRBD2 (8 bases). The length of the CDR3 is 15 residues. Germline V gene lookup returns CDR1 SGHAT and CDR2 FQNNGV. With 8 bases removed from V and 7 bases from J, the gap between germline ends came to 24 bases. The CDR3 sequence: CASRPLQGSGGEQYF. The DNA for the CDR3 is TGTGCCAGCCGGCCGTTACAGGGGTCGGGGGGGGAGCAGTACTTC. The full variable domain, its missing parts supplied by reference TRBV11-2 and TRBJ2-7, is EAGVAQSPRYKIIEKRQSVAFWCNPISGHATLYWYQQILGQGPKLLIQFQNNGVVDDSQLPKDRFSAERLKGVDSTLKIQPAKLEDSAVYLCASRPLQGSGGEQYFGPGTRLTVT.

The chain couples TRBV13 to TRBJ2-7; the D gene is possibly TRBD2 (5 bases). Trimming cost V 0 bases and J 2 bases, with 29 bases left between them. There are 21 residues in the CDR3. Germline-derived CDR1 and CDR2 are PRHDT and FYEKMQ (reference sequence). This CDR3 is CASSLGVASFLAQQAAYEQYF. The CDR3 DNA reads TGTGCCAGCAGCTTAGGCGTGGCTAGCTTCCTCGCTCAGCAAGCCGCCTACGAGCAGTACTTC.

This clone was picked up one time. This rearrangement joins TRBV6-5 to TRBJ2-1, with D possibly being TRBD1 (5 bases). V lost 6 bases and J lost 4, with 13 bases in between. The CDR3 has 14 amino acids. From germline, CDR1 is MNHEY and CDR2 SVGAGI. CDR3 region: CASSRVGLYNEQFF. The CDR3 DNA reads as TGTGCCAGCAGCAGGGTAGGGTTATACAATGAGCAGTTCTTC.

The chain links TRBV28 to TRBJ2-3; D is ambiguous. The CDR3 is 16 amino acids. V lost 7 bases and J 0 bases, leaving 17 bases between the germline ends. CDR1 MDHEN and CDR2 SYDVKM come from the germline V gene. Here the CDR3 reads CASIPELVISTDTQYF. DNA for the CDR3: TGTGCCAGCATCCCGGAGTTAGTCATTAGCACAGATACGCAGTATTTT.

This clone was recorded once. The V gene is TRBV5-1, the J gene TRBJ2-7; 9 bases are shared with TRBD1. In germline, CDR1 is SGHRS, CDR2 YFSETQ. The CDR3 consists of 14 residues. V lost 0 bases to trimming and J lost 5 bases; unmatched junction nucleotides: 3. CDR3 DNA sequence: TGCGCCAGCAGCTTGGGGGACAGGGTGGACGAGCAGTACTTC. Translated: CASSLGDRVDEQYF.